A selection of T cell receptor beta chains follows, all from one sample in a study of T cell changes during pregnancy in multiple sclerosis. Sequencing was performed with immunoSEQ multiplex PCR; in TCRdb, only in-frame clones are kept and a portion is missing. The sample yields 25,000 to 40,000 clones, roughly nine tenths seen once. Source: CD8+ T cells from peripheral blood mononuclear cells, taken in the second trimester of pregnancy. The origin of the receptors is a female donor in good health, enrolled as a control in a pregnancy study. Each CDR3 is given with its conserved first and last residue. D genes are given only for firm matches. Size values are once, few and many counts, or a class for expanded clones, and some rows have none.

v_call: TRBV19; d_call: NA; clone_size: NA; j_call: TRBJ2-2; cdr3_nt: TGTGCCACCGGGAACCCCACCGGGGAGCTGTTTTTT; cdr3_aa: CATGNPTGELFF
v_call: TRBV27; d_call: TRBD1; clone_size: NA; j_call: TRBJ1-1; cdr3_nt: TGTGCCAGCAGCCATGGACAGGAGCCCACTGAAGCTTTCTTT; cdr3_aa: CASSHGQEPTEAFF
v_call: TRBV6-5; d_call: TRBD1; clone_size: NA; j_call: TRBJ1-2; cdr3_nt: TGTGCCAGCAGCGCCACCACAGGGGACGATGGCTACACCTTC; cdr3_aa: CASSATTGDDGYTF
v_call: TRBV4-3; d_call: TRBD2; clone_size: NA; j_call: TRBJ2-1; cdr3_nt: TGCGCCAGCAGCCTACAAAGTAGCGGGGGGGCCGGGAATGAGCAGTTCTTC; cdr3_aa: CASSLQSSGGAGNEQFF
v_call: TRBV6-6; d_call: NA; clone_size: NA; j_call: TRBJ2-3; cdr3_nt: TGTGCCAGCAGTTATTGGCCAGGGACAGATACGCAGTATTTT; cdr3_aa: CASSYWPGTDTQYF
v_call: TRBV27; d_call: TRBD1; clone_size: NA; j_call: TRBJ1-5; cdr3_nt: TGTGCCAGTTGGGACAGGAACGAAGATCAGCCCCAGCATTTT; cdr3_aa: CASWDRNEDQPQHF
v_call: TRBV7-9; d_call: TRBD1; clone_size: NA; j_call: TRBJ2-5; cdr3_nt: TGTGCCAGCAGCGGGGGACAGCTCCAAGAGACCCAGTACTTC; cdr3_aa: CASSGGQLQETQYF
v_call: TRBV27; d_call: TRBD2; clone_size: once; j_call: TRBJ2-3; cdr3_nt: TGTGCCAGCAGTTTACCAGCGGGGGGCACAGATACGCAGTATTTT; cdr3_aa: CASSLPAGGTDTQYF
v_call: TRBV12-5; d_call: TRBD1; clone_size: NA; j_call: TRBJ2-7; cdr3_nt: TGTGCTAGTGGTTCCCTAACAGGGGTTGGGAACGAGCAGTACTTC; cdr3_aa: CASGSLTGVGNEQYF
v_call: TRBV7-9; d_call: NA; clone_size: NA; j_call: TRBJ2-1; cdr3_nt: TGTGCCAGCAGCTTGGCTCAGCGAGGATACAATGAGCAGTTCTTC; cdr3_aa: CASSLAQRGYNEQFF
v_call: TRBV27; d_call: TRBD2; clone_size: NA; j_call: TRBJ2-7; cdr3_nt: TGTGCCAGCAATCTAGCGGGATCCTACGAGCAGTACTTC; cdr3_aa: CASNLAGSYEQYF
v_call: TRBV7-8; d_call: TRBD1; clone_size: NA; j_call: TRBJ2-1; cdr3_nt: TGTGCCAGCAGCCCTTTGACAGGGGCCACCTTTTACAATGAGCAGTTCTTC; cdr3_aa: CASSPLTGATFYNEQFF
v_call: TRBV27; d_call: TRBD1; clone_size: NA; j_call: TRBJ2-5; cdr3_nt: TGTGCCAGCAGTTTAGGGACAGGGGGCGCGGAGACCCAGTACTTC; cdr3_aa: CASSLGTGGAETQYF
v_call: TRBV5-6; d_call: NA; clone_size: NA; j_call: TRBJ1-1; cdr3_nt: TGTGCCAGCACGTTATGGGGCCGGAACACTGAAGCTTTCTTT; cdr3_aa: CASTLWGRNTEAFF
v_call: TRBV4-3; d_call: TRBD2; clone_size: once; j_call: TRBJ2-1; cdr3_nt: TGCGCCAGCAGCCGAGGGACTAGCGGATACAATGAGCAGTTCTTC; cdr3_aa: CASSRGTSGYNEQFF
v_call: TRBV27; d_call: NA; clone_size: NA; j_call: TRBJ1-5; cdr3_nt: TGTGCCAGCAGTTTATCGGGGGCCTATAGCAATCAGCCCCAGCATTTT; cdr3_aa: CASSLSGAYSNQPQHF